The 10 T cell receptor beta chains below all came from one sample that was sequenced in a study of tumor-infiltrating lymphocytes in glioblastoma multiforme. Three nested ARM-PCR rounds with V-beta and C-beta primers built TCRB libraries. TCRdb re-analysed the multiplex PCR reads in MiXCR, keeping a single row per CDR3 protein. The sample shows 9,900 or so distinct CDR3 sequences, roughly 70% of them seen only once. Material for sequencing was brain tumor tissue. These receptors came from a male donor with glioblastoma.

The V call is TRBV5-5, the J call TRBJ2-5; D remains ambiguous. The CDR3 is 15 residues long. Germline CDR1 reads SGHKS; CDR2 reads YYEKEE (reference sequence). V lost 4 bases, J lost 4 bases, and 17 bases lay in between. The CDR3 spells CASSDCWGIRETQYF. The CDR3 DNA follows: TGTGCCAGCAGCGATTGTTGGGGAATTCGAGAGACCCAGTACTTC.

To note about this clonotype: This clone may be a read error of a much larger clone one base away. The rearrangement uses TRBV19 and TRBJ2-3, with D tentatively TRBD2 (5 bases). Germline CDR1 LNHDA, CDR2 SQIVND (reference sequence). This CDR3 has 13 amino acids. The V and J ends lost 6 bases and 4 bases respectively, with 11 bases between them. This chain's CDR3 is CASSARAADTQYF. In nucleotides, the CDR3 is TGTGCCAGTAGCGCGAGGGCCGCAGATACGCAGTATTTT.

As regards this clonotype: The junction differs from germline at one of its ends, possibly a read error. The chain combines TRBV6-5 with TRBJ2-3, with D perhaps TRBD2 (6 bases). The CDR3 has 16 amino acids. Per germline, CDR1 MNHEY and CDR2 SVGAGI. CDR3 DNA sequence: TGTGCCAGCAGTTCCCTAGTTAGCGGAAGCACAGATATGCAGTACTTT. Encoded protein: CASSSLVSGSTDMQYF.

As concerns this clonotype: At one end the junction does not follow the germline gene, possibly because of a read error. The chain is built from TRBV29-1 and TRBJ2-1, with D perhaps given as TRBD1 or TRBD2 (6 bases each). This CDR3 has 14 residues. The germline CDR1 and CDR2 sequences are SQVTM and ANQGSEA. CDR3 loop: CRVVGRKGGNEQFF. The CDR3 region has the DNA TGCCGCGTTGTGGGGCGGAAGGGGGGCAATGAGCAGTTCTTC.

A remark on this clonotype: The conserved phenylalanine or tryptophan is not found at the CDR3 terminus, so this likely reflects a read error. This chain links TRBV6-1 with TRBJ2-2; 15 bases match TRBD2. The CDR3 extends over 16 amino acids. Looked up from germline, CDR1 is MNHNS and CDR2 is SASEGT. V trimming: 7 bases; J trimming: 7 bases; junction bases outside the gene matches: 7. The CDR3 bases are TGTGCCAGCACCGGACTAGCGGGAGGGTACATCGGGGAGCTGTTTCTT. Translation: CASTGLAGGYIGELFL.

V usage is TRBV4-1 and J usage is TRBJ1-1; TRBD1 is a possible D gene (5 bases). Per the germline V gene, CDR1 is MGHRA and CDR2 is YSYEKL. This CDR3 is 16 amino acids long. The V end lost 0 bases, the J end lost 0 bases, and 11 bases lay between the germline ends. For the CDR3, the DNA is TGCGCCAGCAGCCAAGATCTCCGACAGATGAACACTGAAGCTTTCTTT. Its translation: CASSQDLRQMNTEAFF.

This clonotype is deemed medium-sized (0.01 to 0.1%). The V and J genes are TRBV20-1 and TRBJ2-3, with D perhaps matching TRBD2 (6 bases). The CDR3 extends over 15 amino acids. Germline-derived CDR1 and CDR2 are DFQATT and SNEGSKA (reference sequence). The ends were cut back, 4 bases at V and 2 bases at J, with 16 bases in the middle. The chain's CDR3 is CSATRGTQSTDTQYF. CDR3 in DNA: TGCAGTGCTACGCGGGGAACACAGTCCACAGATACGCAGTATTTT.

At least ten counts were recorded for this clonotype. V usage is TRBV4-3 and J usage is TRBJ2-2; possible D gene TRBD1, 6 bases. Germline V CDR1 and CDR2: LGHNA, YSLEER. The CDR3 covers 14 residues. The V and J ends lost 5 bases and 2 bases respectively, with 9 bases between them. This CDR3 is CASSEDSNTGELFF. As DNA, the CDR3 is TGCGCCAGCAGCGAGGACAGTAACACCGGGGAGCTGTTTTTT.

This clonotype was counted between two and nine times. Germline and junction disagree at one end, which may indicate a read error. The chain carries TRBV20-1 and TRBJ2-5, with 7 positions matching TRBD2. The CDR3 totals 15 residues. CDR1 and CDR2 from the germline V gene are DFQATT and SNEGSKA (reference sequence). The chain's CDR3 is CSARDFGGITETQYF. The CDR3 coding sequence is TGCAGTGCTAGAGATTTCGGGGGGATAACGGAGACCCAATACTTC.

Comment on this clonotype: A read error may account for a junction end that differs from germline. The CDR3 reads CSMGTRGTNKKLFF. The DNA for the CDR3 is TGCAGCATGGGAACAAGGGGCACTAATAAAAAACTGTTTTTT. J is TRBJ1-4 and V is TRBV29-1; maybe TRBD1 (5 bases). Germline V gene data show CDR1 as SQVTM and CDR2 as ANQGSEA. This CDR3 spans 14 amino acids.